This T cell receptor beta chain came from a study of cytotoxic CD8 clonotypes in ibrutinib-treated CLL. On the study more broadly: Response was recorded as partial in 25 or so patients and complete in 2; at median roughly 70 months, approximately 14 remained remitted and some 12 had progressed. The study's findings and limits: Clonality rose at ibrutinib response and fell back toward baseline at progression. The public clonotypes identified were infrequent and showed contraction or stability on treatment.

A few counts support this clone. The target antigen is unknown. CDR1 and CDR2 from the germline V gene are KGHSH and LQKENI. The V end was cut by 0 bases, the J end by 7 bases, with 3 bases between. This CDR3 has 12 residues. Sequenced by immunoSEQ multiplex PCR; TCRdb stores in-frame clones only, minus some. The repertoire includes over 150,000 clones, approximately 68% of them detected once, and over 10% sits in the top ten. The chain has TRBV18 and TRBJ1-4; D is unclear. The sequence derives from a human donor with chronic lymphocytic leukemia. The sequencing used PBMCs, collected after 24 months of ibrutinib treatment. The chain's CDR3 is CASSPPGEKLFF. In DNA form, the CDR3 reads TGTGCCAGCTCACCACCGGGTGAAAAACTGTTTTTT.